This TCR beta chain comes out of a study of cytomegalovirus exposure and HLA in healthy donors. A few counts support this clone. Antigen: not known. The donors, nominally healthy at sampling, likely had unrecorded immune exposures. Points from the study as a whole: An assumption of roughly uniform sequencing depth across donors underlay the presence/absence analyses.

The PCR used 60 Vbeta and 13 Jbeta primers. TCRdb keeps only in-frame clones here, not all; method: immunoSEQ multiplex PCR. Of roughly 120,000 clones in the sample, 9.5% were seen once. Trimming cost V 4 bases and J 5 bases; bases outside gene matches: 9. In germline, CDR1 is SGHDT, CDR2 YYEEEE. The CDR3 length is 15 residues. This receptor was obtained from a man aged 25 to 45 in good health and CMV-seronegative. The sample consisted of PBMCs. The rearrangement joins TRBV5-6 to TRBJ2-5; 9 bases fit TRBD1. The CDR3 is CASSLGQGTWETQYF. The CDR3 DNA is TGTGCCAGCAGCCTGGGACAGGGAACATGGGAGACCCAGTACTTC.